Below are 11 T cell receptor beta chains sequenced from a single sample in a study of T-cell memory formation after mild COVID-19. TCRdb called the 5' RACE reads again in MiXCR, with one record for every CDR3 protein. The sample shows under 400,000 distinct CDR3 sequences, over 25% of them seen only once. Input material: PBMCs or a T cell subset sorted from them (not recorded which). These receptors were obtained from an adult woman who had mild COVID-19 (a few samples of this study predate the infection). Cell type and time point are not known.

The rearrangement joins TRBV12-3 or TRBV12-4 to TRBJ1-5; perhaps TRBD1 as D (5 bases). V lost 6 bases to trimming and J lost 9 bases, with 15 bases between them. This CDR3 is built from 13 residues. CDR3 residues: CASSRRVALPQHF. CDR3 coding DNA: TGTGCCAGCAGCCGCAGGGTAGCATTGCCCCAGCATTTT.

In this sample, this clonotype turned up a few times. CDR3 nucleotides: TGTGCCAGCTCACCAAAACGAACGGAGGGCTACACCTTC. Protein product: CASSPKRTEGYTF. The V gene is TRBV18, the J gene TRBJ1-2; no clear D gene. V shed 2 bases and J shed 8 bases, with 12 bases lying between them. The CDR3 is 13 residues long. Germline lookup yields CDR1 KGHSH and CDR2 LQKENI.

This clonotype has a handful of counts. CDR3 nucleotides: TGTGCCAGCAGCTTAGATCGGAGGGGAAGTACCTATGGCTACACCTTC. Translating it yields CASSLDRRGSTYGYTF. The chain couples TRBV11-3 to TRBJ1-2, with D perhaps TRBD1 (5 bases). V gave up 0 bases and J gave up 4 bases, with 15 bases separating them. Per the germline V gene, CDR1 is SGHNT and CDR2 is YENEEA. There are 16 residues in the CDR3. Based on the CDR3 plus reference TRBV11-3 and TRBJ1-2, the full variable domain is EAGVVQSPRYKIIEKKQPVAFWCNPISGHNTLYWYLQNLGQGPELLIRYENEEAVDDSQLPKDRFSAERLKGVDSTLKIQPAELGDSAVYLCASSLDRRGSTYGYTFGSGTRLTVV.

The chain combines TRBV18 with TRBJ1-6; D ambiguous. V was cut by 1 base and J by 6 bases, with 10 bases left in between. The CDR3 is 15 amino acids. Germline values: CDR1 KGHSH, CDR2 LQKENI. CDR3 sequence: CASSPQGYANSPLHF. The CDR3 DNA reads TGTGCCAGCTCACCACAGGGATACGCTAATTCACCCCTCCACTTT.

Only a few counts were recorded for this clonotype. V usage is TRBV4-2 and J usage is TRBJ1-5; 9 bases align to TRBD1. The CDR3 has 16 amino acids. With V trimmed by 4 bases and J by 5 bases, 9 bases remained unmatched. CDR1 is LGHNA and CDR2 is YNFKEQ in the germline V gene. The CDR3 protein is CASSRAGTGNDQPQHF. Written as DNA, the CDR3 is TGTGCCAGCAGCCGAGCCGGGACAGGGAACGATCAGCCCCAGCATTTT.

This clonotype was observed a handful of times. V usage is TRBV7-3 and J usage is TRBJ2-2; TRBD2 agrees at 7 bases. The CDR3 has 17 residues. Germline V CDR1 and CDR2: SGHTA, FQGTGA. The J segment lost 0 bases and the V segment lost 3 bases, leaving 7 bases of the junction unmatched. The CDR3 spells CASSFQASGPNTGELFF. Here the CDR3 DNA reads TGTGCCAGCAGCTTTCAGGCTAGCGGCCCGAACACCGGGGAGCTGTTTTTT.

This rearrangement joins TRBV12-3 or TRBV12-4 to TRBJ1-4; D perhaps matches TRBD1 (5 bases). There are 13 residues in the CDR3. V shed 6 bases and J shed 12 bases, with 17 bases lying between them. The CDR3 DNA is TGTGCCAGCAGCCCGGCTCAACTGGGGGAACTGTTTTTT. It is translated as CASSPAQLGELFF.

This chain connects TRBV12-3 or TRBV12-4 to TRBJ1-4; the D gene is possibly TRBD1 (6 bases). The CDR3 is made up of 15 amino acids. V was cut by 0 bases and J by 6 bases, with 11 bases left in between. CDR3 nucleotides: TGTGCCAGCAGTTTAGCGCGGGCAGGGGATGAAAAACTGTTTTTT. Its protein is CASSLARAGDEKLFF.

This sequence joins TRBV5-1 and TRBJ2-2, with no clear D. The CDR3 has 10 residues. Germline V CDR1 and CDR2: SGHRS, YFSETQ. V was shortened by 7 bases and J by 7 bases, with 5 bases between the two germline ends. The CDR3 loop is CASGDGELFF. CDR3 coding DNA: TGCGCCAGCGGGGACGGGGAGCTGTTTTTT.

The rearrangement links TRBV3-1 to TRBJ2-7, with D tentatively TRBD2 (6 bases). The V gene lost 0 bases and the J gene lost 7 bases, with 10 bases spanning the gap. The CDR3 is made up of 13 amino acids. CDR1 is LGHDT, CDR2 YNNKEL, per germline (reference sequence). CDR3 nucleotides: TGTGCCAGCAGCCAAGAGGCCCGGGAGGAGCAGTACTTC. Residues: CASSQEAREEQYF.

The chain has TRBV9 and TRBJ2-5; D is ambiguous. This CDR3 has 14 residues. Per germline, CDR1 SGDLS and CDR2 YYNGEE. V lost 3 bases, J lost 5 bases, and 14 bases lay in between. The DNA for the CDR3 is TGTGCCAGCAGCGGGACCTTGGGCCGGGAGACCCAGTACTTC. Amino acid sequence: CASSGTLGRETQYF.